The clone carrying this T cell receptor beta chain was observed at least ten times. This entry is derived from a study of early T cells in non-severe SARS-CoV-2 infection. The CDR3 is made up of 17 amino acids. V lost 1 base and J lost 6; bases outside the gene matches: 10. Germline assignment: CDR1 DFQATT and CDR2 SNEGSKA (reference sequence). The TCR library protocol attached unique molecular identifiers to the individual cDNA molecules. TCRdb independently ran MiXCR on the 5' RACE reads; one entry per CDR3 protein. The sample consists of 70,000 to 90,000 distinct CDR3 sequences, around 14% of them appearing once.

The TCR originated in an adult who was a healthcare worker with PCR-confirmed SARS-CoV-2 infection or an uninfected control (not recorded which). The chain has TRBV20-1 and TRBJ2-3, with TRBD2 matching over 13 bases. Sequenced: whole blood. The CDR3 DNA reads as TGCAGTGCTAGAGTTGTGGGACTAGCGGGGTCCGTGGATACGCAGTATTTT. Its translation: CSARVVGLAGSVDTQYF.